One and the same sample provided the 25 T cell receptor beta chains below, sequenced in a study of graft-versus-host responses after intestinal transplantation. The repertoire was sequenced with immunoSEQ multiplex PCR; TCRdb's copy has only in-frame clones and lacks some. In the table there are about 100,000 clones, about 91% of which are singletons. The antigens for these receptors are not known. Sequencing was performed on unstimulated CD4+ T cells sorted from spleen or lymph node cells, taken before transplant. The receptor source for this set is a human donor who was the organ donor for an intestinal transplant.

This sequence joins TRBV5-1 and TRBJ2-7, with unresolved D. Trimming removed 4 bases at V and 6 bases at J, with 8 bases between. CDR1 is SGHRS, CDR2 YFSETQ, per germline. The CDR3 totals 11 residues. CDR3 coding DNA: TGCGCCAGCAGCGCCGGGTCCGAGCAGTACTTC. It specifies CASSAGSEQYF.

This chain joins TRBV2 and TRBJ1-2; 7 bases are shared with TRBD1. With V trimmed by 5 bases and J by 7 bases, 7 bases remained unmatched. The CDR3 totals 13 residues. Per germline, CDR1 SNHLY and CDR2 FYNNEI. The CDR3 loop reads CASSTGVEGGYTF. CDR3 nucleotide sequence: TGTGCCAGCAGTACAGGGGTGGAAGGTGGCTACACCTTC.

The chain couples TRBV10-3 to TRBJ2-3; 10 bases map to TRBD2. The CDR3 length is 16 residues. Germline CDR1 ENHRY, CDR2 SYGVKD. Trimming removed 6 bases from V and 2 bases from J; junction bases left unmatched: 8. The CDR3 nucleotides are TGTGCCATCAGGAGGACTAGCGGAGGAGACACAGATACGCAGTATTTT. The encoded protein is CAIRRTSGGDTDTQYF.

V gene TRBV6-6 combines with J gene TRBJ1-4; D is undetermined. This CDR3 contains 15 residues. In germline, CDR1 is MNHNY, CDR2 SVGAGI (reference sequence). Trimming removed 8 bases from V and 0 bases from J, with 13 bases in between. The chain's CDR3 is CASCEGSATNEKLFF. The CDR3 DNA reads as TGTGCCAGCTGCGAAGGCAGTGCAACTAATGAAAAACTGTTTTTT.

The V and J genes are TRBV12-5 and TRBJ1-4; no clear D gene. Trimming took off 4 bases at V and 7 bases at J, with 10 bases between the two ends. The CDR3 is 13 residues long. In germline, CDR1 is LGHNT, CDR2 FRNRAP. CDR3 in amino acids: CASGSSIGEKLFF. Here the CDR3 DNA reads TGTGCTAGTGGTTCCTCGATTGGTGAAAAACTGTTTTTT.

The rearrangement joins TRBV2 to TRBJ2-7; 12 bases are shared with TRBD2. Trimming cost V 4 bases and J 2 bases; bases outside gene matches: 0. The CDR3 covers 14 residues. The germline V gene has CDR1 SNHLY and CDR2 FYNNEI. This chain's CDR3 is CASSGTSGAYEQYF. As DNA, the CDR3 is TGTGCCAGCAGTGGGACTAGCGGGGCCTACGAGCAGTACTTC. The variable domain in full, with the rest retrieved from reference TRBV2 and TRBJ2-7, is EPEVTQTPSHQVTQMGQEVILRCVPISNHLYFYWYRQILGQKVEFLVSFYNNEISEKSEIFDDQFSVERPDGSNFTLKIRSTKLEDSAMYFCASSGTSGAYEQYFGPGTRLTVT.

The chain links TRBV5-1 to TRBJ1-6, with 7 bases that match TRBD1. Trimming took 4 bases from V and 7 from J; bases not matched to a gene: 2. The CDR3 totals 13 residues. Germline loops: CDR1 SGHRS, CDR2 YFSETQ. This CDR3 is CASSMTGNSPLHF. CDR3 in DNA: TGCGCCAGCAGCATGACAGGGAATTCACCCCTCCACTTT.

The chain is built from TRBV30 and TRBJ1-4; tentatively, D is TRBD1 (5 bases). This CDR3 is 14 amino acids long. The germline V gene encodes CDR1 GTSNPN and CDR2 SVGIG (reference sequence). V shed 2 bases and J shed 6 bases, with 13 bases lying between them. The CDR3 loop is CAWSWGVGHEKLFF. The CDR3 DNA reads TGTGCCTGGAGTTGGGGGGTAGGGCATGAAAAACTGTTTTTT. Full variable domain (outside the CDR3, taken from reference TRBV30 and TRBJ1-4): SQTIHQWPATLVQPVGSPLSLECTVEGTSNPNLYWYRQAAGRGLQLLFYSVGIGQISSEVPQNLSASRPQDRQFILSSKKLLLSDSGFYLCAWSWGVGHEKLFFGSGTQLSVL.

The CDR3 DNA reads as TGTGCCAGCAGCTTGGGAGAGGAGACCCAGTACTTC. Translating gives CASSLGEETQYF. This chain joins TRBV2 and TRBJ2-5, with D possibly TRBD2 on 5 matching bases. CDR3 length: 12 residues. V lost 6 bases and J 5 bases, leaving 10 bases between the germline ends. Germline CDR1 SNHLY, CDR2 FYNNEI.

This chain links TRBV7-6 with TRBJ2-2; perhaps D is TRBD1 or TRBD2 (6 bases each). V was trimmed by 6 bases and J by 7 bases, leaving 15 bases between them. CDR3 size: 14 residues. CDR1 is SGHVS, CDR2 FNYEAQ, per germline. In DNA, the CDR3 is TGTGCCAGCAGAAGGGGGGCGCAGGGCGGGGAGCTGTTTTTT. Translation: CASRRGAQGGELFF.

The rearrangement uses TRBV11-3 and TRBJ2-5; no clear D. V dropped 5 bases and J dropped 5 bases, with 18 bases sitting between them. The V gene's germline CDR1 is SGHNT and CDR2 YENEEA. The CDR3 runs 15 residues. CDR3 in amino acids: CASSPGGRETETQYF. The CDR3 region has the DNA TGTGCCAGCAGCCCCGGCGGAAGGGAAACGGAGACCCAGTACTTC.

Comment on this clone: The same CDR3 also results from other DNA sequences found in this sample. This chain's CDR3 is CASSRSPADTYEQYF. CDR3 nucleotides: TGTGCCAGCAGCAGGTCCCCTGCGGACACCTACGAGCAGTACTTC. V gene TRBV21-1 combines with J gene TRBJ2-7; the table's TRBD1 call for D was not verified on the DNA. TRBV21-1 is noted as a pseudogene. The CDR3 runs 15 residues.

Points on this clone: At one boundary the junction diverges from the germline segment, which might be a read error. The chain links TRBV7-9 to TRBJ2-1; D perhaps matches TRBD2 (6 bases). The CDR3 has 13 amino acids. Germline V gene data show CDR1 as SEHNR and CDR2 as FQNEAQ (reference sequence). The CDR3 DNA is TGTGCCAGCAACTTAGGAGGGGTCGGTGAGCAGTTCTTC. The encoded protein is CASNLGGVGEQFF. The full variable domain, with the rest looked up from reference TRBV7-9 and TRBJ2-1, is DTGVSQNPRHKITKRGQNVTFRCDPISEHNRLYWYRQTLGQGPEFLTYFQNEAQLEKSRLLSDRFSAERPKGSFSTLEIQRTEQGDSAMYLCASNLGGVGEQFFGPGTRLTVL.

CDR3 in DNA: TGTGCCAGTAGTATGGAGGGTATATTTACTGAAGCTTTCTTT. Its translation: CASSMEGIFTEAFF. The rearrangement joins TRBV19 to TRBJ1-1; D gene ambiguous. The CDR3 covers 14 residues. CDR1 LNHDA and CDR2 SQIVND come from the germline V gene (reference sequence). Trimming stripped 3 bases from V and 5 bases from J, with 13 bases between.

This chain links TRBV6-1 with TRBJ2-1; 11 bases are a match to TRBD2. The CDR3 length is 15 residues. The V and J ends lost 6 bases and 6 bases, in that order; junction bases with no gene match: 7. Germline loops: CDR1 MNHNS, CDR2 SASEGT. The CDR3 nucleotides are TGTGCCAGCAGACCCACTAGCGGGGGAGTCAATGAGCAGTTCTTC. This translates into CASRPTSGGVNEQFF.

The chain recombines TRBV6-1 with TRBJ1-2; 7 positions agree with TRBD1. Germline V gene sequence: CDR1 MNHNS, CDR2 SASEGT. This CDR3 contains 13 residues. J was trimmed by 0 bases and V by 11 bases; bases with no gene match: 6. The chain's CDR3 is CAAGTAANYGYTF. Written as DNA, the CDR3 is TGTGCCGCAGGGACAGCTGCTAACTATGGCTACACCTTC.

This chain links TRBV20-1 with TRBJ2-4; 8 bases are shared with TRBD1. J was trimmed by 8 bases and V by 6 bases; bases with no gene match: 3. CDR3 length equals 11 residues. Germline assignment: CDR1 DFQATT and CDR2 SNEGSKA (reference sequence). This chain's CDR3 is CSAQTGDIQYF. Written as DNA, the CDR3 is TGCAGTGCACAGACAGGGGACATTCAGTACTTC.

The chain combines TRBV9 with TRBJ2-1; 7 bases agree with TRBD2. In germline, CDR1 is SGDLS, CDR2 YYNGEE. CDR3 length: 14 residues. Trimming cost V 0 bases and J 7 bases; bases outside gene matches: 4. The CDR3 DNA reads TGTGCCAGCAGCGTAGTAGCGGGTTGGAATGAGCAGTTCTTC. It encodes CASSVVAGWNEQFF.

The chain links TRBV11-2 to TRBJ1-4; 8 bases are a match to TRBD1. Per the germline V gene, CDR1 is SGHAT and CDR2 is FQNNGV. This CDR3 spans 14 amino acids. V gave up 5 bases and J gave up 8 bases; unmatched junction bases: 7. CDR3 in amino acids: CASSPNRGAEKLFF. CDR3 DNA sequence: TGTGCCAGCAGCCCAAACAGGGGGGCAGAAAAACTGTTTTTT.

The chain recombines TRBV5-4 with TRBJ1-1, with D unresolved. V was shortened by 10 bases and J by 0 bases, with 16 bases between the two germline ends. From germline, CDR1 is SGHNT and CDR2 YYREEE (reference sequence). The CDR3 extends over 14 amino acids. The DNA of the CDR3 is TGTGCCGGCTCATTTGTAGGATTGAACACTGAAGCTTTCTTT. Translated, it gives CAGSFVGLNTEAFF.

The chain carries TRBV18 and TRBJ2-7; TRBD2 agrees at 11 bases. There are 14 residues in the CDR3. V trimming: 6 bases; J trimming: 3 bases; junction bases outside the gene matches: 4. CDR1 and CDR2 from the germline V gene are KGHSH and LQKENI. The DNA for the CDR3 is TGTGCCAGCTCGTTGGGACTAGCGGACTACGAGCAGTACTTC. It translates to CASSLGLADYEQYF.

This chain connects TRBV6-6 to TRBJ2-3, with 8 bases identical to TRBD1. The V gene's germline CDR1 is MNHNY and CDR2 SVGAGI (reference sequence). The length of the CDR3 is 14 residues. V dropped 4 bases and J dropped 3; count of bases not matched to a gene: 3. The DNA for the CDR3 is TGTGCCAGCAGTTCCAGACAGGGGACAGATACGCAGTATTTT. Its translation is CASSSRQGTDTQYF.

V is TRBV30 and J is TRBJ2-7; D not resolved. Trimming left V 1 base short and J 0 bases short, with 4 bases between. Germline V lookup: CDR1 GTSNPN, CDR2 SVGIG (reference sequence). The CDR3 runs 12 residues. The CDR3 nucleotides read TGTGCCTGGAGTGACAGCTCCTACGAGCAGTACTTC. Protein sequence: CAWSDSSYEQYF.

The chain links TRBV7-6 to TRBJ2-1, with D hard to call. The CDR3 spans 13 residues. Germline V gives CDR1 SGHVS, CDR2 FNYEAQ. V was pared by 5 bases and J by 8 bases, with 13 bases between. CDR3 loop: CASSADRSYEQFF. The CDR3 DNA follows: TGTGCCAGCAGCGCCGATAGAAGTTATGAGCAGTTCTTC. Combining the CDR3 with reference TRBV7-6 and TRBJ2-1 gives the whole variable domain GAGVSQSPRYKVTKRGQDVALRCDPISGHVSLYWYRQALGQGPEFLTYFNYEAQQDKSGLPNDRFSAERPEGSISTLTIQRTEQRDSAMYRCASSADRSYEQFFGPGTRLTVL.

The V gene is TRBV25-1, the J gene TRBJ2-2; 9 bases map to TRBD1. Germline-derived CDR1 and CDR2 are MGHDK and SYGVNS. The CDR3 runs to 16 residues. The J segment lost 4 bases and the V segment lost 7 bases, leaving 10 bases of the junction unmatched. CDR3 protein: CASNPTGTGLTGELFF. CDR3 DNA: TGTGCCAGCAATCCTACCGGGACAGGGCTCACCGGGGAGCTGTTTTTT.